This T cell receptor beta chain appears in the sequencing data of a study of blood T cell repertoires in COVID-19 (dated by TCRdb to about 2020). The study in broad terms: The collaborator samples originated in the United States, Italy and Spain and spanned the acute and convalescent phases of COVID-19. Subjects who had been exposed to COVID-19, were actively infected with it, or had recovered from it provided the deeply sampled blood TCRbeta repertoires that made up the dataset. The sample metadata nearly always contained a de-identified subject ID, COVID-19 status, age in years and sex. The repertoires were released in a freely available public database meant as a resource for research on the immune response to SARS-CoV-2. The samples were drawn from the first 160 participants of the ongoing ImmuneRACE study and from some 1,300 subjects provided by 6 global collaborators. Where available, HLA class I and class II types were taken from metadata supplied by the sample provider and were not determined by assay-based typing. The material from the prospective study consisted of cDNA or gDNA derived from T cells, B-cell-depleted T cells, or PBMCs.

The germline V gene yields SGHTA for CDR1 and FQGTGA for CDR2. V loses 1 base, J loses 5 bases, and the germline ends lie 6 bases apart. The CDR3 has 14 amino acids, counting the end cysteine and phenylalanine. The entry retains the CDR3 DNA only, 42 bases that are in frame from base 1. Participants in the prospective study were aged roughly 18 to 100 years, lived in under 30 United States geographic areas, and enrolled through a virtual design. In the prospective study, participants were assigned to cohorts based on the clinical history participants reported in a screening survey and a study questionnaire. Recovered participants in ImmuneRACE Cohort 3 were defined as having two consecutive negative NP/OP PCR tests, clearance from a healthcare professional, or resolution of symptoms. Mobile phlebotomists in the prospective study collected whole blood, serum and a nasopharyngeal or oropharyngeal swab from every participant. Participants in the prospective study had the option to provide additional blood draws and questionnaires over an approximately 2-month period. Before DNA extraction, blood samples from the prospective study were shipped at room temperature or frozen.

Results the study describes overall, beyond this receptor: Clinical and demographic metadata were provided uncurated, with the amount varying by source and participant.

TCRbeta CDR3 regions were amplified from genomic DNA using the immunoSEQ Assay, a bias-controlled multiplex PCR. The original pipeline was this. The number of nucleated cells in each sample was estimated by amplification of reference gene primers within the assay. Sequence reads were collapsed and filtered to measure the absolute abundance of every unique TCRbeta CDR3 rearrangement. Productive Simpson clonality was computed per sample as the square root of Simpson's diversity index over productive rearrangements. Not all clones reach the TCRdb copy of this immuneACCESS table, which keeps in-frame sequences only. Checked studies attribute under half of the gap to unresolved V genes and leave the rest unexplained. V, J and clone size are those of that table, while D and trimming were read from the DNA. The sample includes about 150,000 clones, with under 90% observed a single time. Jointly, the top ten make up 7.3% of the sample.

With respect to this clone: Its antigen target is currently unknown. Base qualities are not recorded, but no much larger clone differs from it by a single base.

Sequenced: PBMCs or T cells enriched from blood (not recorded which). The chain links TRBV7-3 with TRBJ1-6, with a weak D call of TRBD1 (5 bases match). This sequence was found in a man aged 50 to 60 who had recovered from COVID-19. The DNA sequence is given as TGTGCCAGCAGCTTAAGCAGGGATAATTCACCCCTCCACTTT. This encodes CASSLSRDNSPLHF.